This section outlines one TCR beta chain sequence together with its context. A much larger clone is a single base away; this may be a read error. This entry comes from a study of identical twins. Through template switching, a universal primer site was introduced, and the cDNA contained unique molecular identifiers. MiXCR, applied by TCRdb to the 5' RACE reads, yields one record per CDR3 protein. The table has about 250,000 distinct CDR3 sequences, roughly 8% seen once. After removal of 8 bases from V and 5 bases from J, the junction contained 13 bases not matched to a gene. The CDR3 is made up of 16 amino acids. Germline V gives CDR1 MDHEN, CDR2 SYDVKM. The same specimen was also included in a second study, on yellow fever vaccine responses in identical twins.

What was sequenced was CD8+ T cells sorted from blood. This sequence was found in a woman in her late teens or twenties in good health. The chain is built from TRBV28 and TRBJ1-4, with 8 nucleotides matching TRBD1. The CDR3 spells CASWDRCPNLNEKLFF. The CDR3 DNA sequence: TGTGCCAGCTGGGACAGGTGCCCCAACTTGAATGAAAAACTGTTTTTT.